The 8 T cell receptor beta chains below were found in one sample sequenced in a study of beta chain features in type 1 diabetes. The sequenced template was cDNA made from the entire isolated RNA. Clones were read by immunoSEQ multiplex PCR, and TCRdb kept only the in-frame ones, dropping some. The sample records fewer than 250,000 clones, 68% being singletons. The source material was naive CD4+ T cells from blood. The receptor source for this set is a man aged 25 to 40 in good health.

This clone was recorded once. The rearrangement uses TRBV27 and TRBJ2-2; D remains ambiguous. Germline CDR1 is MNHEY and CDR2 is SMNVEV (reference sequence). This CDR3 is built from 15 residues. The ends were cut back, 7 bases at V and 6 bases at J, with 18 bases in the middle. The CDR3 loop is CASKVVGYPAGELFF. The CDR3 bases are TGTGCCAGCAAAGTGGTAGGGTATCCGGCCGGGGAGCTGTTTTTT.

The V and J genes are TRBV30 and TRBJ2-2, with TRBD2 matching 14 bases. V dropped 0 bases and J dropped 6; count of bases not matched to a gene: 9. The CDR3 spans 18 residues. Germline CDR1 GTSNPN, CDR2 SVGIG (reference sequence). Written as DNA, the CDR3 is TGTGCCTGGAGTGTACTATTGGGACTAGCGGGGGCAGCCGGGGAGCTGTTTTTT. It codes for CAWSVLLGLAGAAGELFF.

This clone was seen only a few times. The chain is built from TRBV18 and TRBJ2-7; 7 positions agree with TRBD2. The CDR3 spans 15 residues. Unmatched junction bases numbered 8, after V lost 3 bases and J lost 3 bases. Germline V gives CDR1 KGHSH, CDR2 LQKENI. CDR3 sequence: CASSPSLAEYYEQYF. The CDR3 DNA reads TGTGCCAGCTCACCGAGCCTAGCGGAGTACTACGAGCAGTACTTC.

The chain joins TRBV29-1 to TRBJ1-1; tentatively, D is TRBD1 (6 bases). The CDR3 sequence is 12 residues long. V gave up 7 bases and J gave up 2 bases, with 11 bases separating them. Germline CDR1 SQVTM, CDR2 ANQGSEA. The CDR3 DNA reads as TGCAGCGATAGACAGGTAAACACTGAAGCTTTCTTT. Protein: CSDRQVNTEAFF.

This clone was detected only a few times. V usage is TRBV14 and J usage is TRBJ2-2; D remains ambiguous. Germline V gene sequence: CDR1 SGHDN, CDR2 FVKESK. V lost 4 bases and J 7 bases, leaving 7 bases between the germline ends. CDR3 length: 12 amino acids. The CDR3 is CASSLLSGELFF. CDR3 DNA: TGTGCCAGCAGCCTTTTGAGCGGGGAGCTGTTTTTT.

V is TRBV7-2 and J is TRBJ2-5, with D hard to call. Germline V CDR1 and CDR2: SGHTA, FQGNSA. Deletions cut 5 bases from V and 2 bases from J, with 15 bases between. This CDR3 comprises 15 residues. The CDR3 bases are TGTGCCAGCAGCACACAGTCGTGGTGGCAAGAGACCCAGTACTTC. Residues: CASSTQSWWQETQYF.

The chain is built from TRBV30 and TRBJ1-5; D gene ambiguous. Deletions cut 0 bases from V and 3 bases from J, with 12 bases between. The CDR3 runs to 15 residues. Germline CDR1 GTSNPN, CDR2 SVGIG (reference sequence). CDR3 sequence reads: CAWSVEGLLNQPQHF. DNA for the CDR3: TGTGCCTGGAGTGTAGAAGGGCTCCTCAATCAGCCCCAGCATTTT.

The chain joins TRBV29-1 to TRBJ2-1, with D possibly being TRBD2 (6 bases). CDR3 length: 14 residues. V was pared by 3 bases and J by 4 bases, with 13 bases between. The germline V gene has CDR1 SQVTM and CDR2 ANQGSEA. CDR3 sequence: CSVDGEVSYNEQFF. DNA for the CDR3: TGCAGCGTTGACGGGGAGGTCTCGTACAATGAGCAGTTCTTC.